This T cell receptor beta chain was documented in a study of T cell responses to AZD1222 COVID-19 vaccine. Notes on the study in general: The peak T cell response came first, and repertoires were sampled only after it. Only 6 or 7 AZD1222 recipients tested seropositive at baseline. Nearly half of spike-specific TCRs reportedly target unmutated variant regions.

This clone has only one observation. Its cognate antigen is unknown. Clones were read by immunoSEQ multiplex PCR, and TCRdb kept only the in-frame ones, dropping some. This table has tens of thousands of clones, under 85% appearing once. Trimming shortened V by 2 bases and J by 2 bases, and 13 bases separated the two germline ends. CDR3 size: 16 residues. Per germline, CDR1 MNHEY and CDR2 SVGEGT. The sequence was collected from an adult in good health. The genes are TRBV6-2 or TRBV6-3 and TRBJ2-1; no reliable D call. The input for sequencing was peripheral blood, taken on day 0 of AZD1222 vaccination. The CDR3 coding sequence is TGTGCCAGCAGTTACCTGAGACTCACTACCTACAATGAGCAGTTCTTC. It is translated as CASSYLRLTTYNEQFF.